These 20 T cell receptor beta chains were sequenced from one sample in a study of CD4 T cells in relation to SARS-CoV-2 and coronaviruses. TCRdb's table, derived via immunoSEQ multiplex PCR, lists solely in-frame clones and lacks some. The data show more than 15,000 clones, roughly 77% seen once. Before the COVID-19 pandemic, during about 2011-2019, CD4+ T cells were taken from unexposed donors. The cells were cultured for about 10 days before CD4+ T cells were isolated. For these receptors, no antigen is known. Material: CD4+ T cells from PBMCs, cultured in vitro. These receptors were obtained from a human donor in good health.

The chain has TRBV5-1 and TRBJ2-1; 7 positions agree with TRBD2. Germline V lookup: CDR1 SGHRS, CDR2 YFSETQ. CDR3 length: 18 residues. After removal of 0 bases from V and 8 bases from J, the junction contained 17 bases not matched to a gene. CDR3 loop: CASSLETGTNPHLDEQFF. The CDR3 region has the DNA TGCGCCAGCAGCTTGGAGACCGGGACTAATCCACACCTGGATGAGCAGTTCTTC.

This chain links TRBV2 with TRBJ2-3, with a tentative D call TRBD2 (6 bases). Trimming removed 3 bases at V and 3 bases at J, with 10 bases between. The CDR3 runs to 14 residues. The germline gives CDR1 SNHLY, CDR2 FYNNEI. The CDR3 DNA is TGTGCCAGCAGTGACCGCCTAGCGACAGATACGCAGTATTTT. Its translation: CASSDRLATDTQYF.

This sequence joins TRBV3-1 (or the pseudogene TRBV3-2) and TRBJ2-1; TRBD1 agrees at 9 bases. V was pared by 4 bases and J by 9 bases, with 7 bases of the junction left unmatched. The CDR3 runs 14 residues. Germline V CDR1 and CDR2: LGHDT, YNNKEL (reference sequence). This CDR3 is CASSPGTGLGEQFF. CDR3 coding DNA: TGTGCCAGCAGCCCCGGGACAGGGTTGGGTGAGCAGTTCTTC.

The V and J genes are TRBV6-2 or TRBV6-3 and TRBJ1-2; no firm D call. V gave up 2 bases and J gave up 4 bases, with 5 bases separating them. Looked up from germline, CDR1 is MNHEY and CDR2 is SVGEGT. This CDR3 is built from 12 residues. The CDR3 nucleotides are TGTGCCAGCAGTTACCCGAGCTATGGCTACACCTTC. Translating gives CASSYPSYGYTF.

The rearrangement joins TRBV2 to TRBJ2-7; 9 bases map to TRBD2. After removal of 11 bases from V and 5 bases from J, the junction contained 13 bases not matched to a gene. Germline CDR1 SNHLY, CDR2 FYNNEI. The CDR3 runs to 14 residues. CDR3 DNA sequence: TGTGCCTCCTCGTTAAGGCGGGAGGGCCACGAGCAGTACTTC. Translating gives CASSLRREGHEQYF.

This chain uses TRBV18 with TRBJ1-5; no reliable D call. Deletions cut 3 bases from V and 1 base from J, with 10 bases between. Germline V gene lookup returns CDR1 KGHSH and CDR2 LQKENI. The CDR3 totals 15 residues. The CDR3 sequence is CASSPSPLSNQPQHF. CDR3 sequence (DNA): TGTGCCAGCTCACCGTCACCTCTGAGCAATCAGCCCCAGCATTTT.

The chain couples TRBV2 to TRBJ1-5, with 9 bases identical to TRBD1. V dropped 6 bases and J dropped 7; count of bases not matched to a gene: 7. The germline V gene encodes CDR1 SNHLY and CDR2 FYNNEI. The CDR3 sequence is 14 residues long. CDR3 DNA sequence: TGTGCCAGCAGCGGGACAGGGTCATTGCAGCCCCAGCATTTT. It yields the protein CASSGTGSLQPQHF.

The table lists this clone with a few counts. The gene calls are TRBV7-6 and TRBJ2-7, with D unresolved. Germline values: CDR1 SGHVS, CDR2 FNYEAQ. The CDR3 is 14 amino acids. V lost 1 base to trimming and J lost 4 bases, with 11 bases between them. CDR3 in DNA: TGTGCCAGCAGCTTAGAGGATCGGTTTTACGAGCAGTACTTC. Translating it yields CASSLEDRFYEQYF.

The CDR3 region has the DNA TGTGCCAGCACCCCCGTGGACGGGGGGCAGTATTTT. The encoded protein is CASTPVDGGQYF. The rearrangement links TRBV28 to TRBJ2-3, with D tentatively TRBD2 (6 bases). The CDR3 sequence is 12 residues long. Per germline, CDR1 MDHEN and CDR2 SYDVKM. Trimming stripped 7 bases from V and 11 bases from J, with 16 bases between.

The rearrangement uses TRBV5-1 and TRBJ2-3; D is undetermined. Trimming took 4 bases from V and 2 from J, leaving 14 bases between them. CDR3 length: 15 amino acids. Germline V gene sequence: CDR1 SGHRS, CDR2 YFSETQ. The CDR3 bases are TGCGCCAGCAGCCACGGAGATTGGGACACAGATACGCAGTATTTT. Translating it yields CASSHGDWDTDTQYF.

This clone was picked up a small number of times. The chain links TRBV5-6 to TRBJ2-6; no clear D gene. CDR3 length equals 15 residues. Trimming pared 4 bases from V and 0 bases from J, leaving 8 bases between. Germline values: CDR1 SGHDT, CDR2 YYEEEE. The CDR3 DNA reads as TGTGCCAGCAGCCAGGAGCGCTCTGGGGCCAACGTCCTGACTTTC. Encoded protein: CASSQERSGANVLTF.

V usage is TRBV5-1 and J usage is TRBJ2-1, with 7 bases fitting TRBD2. This CDR3 comprises 19 residues. V dropped 6 bases and J dropped 5; count of bases not matched to a gene: 23. Germline-derived CDR1 and CDR2 are SGHRS and YFSETQ. The CDR3: CASTFRRGGNSGFHNEQFF. CDR3 DNA sequence: TGCGCCAGCACCTTCCGCCGCGGAGGGAATAGCGGGTTCCACAATGAGCAGTTCTTC.

The V call is TRBV18, the J call TRBJ2-7, with unresolved D. This CDR3 is 16 amino acids long. V lost 0 bases to trimming and J lost 7 bases, with 19 bases between them. Germline CDR1 KGHSH, CDR2 LQKENI. The CDR3 DNA follows: TGTGCCAGCTCACCACCTCTTTTGTCCCCCGGTGTGGAGCAGTACTTC. The encoded protein is CASSPPLLSPGVEQYF.

The chain combines TRBV24-1 with TRBJ1-5, with TRBD1 matching over 9 bases. The trim removed 8 bases at V and 2 bases at J, leaving 9 bases unmatched. This CDR3 is 16 amino acids long. In germline, CDR1 is KGHDR, CDR2 SFDVKD. The CDR3 loop reads CATTRRDRERNQPQHF. CDR3 DNA: TGTGCCACCACTCGGAGGGACAGGGAGCGCAATCAGCCCCAGCATTTT.

J is TRBJ2-7 and V is TRBV23-1, with no clear D. TRBV23-1 is given ORF status, its function remaining uncertain. Trimming removed 4 bases from V and 4 bases from J, with 17 bases in between. The CDR3 extends over 15 amino acids. CDR3 loop: CASSPRRQQWYEQYF. The CDR3 bases are TGCGCCAGCAGTCCTCGCCGCCAGCAATGGTACGAGCAGTACTTC.

This chain links TRBV3-1 (or the pseudogene TRBV3-2) with TRBJ2-5; D gene unclear. The V gene's germline CDR1 is LGHDT and CDR2 YNNKEL (reference sequence). The CDR3 extends over 13 amino acids. V was pared by 2 bases and J by 5 bases, with 9 bases between. CDR3 in amino acids: CASSQTSTETQYF. CDR3 nucleotides: TGTGCCAGCAGCCAAACCTCGACGGAGACCCAGTACTTC.

A few counts support this clone. The J gene is TRBJ2-7, the V gene TRBV30, with a tentative D call TRBD1 (5 bases). V was clipped by 1 base and J by 1 base, with 5 bases between them. CDR3 length: 12 residues. Germline V lookup: CDR1 GTSNPN, CDR2 SVGIG (reference sequence). This CDR3 reads CAWSAGSYEQYF. The CDR3 nucleotides are TGTGCCTGGAGTGCAGGGTCCTACGAGCAGTACTTC. Using reference TRBV30 and TRBJ2-7 for the parts outside the CDR3, the full variable domain is SQTIHQWPATLVQPVGSPLSLECTVEGTSNPNLYWYRQAAGRGLQLLFYSVGIGQISSEVPQNLSASRPQDRQFILSSKKLLLSDSGFYLCAWSAGSYEQYFGPGTRLTVT.

This CDR3 reads CASSSSTGTLPRNYGYTF. The CDR3, as DNA: TGCGCCAGCAGCTCCTCCACAGGGACACTTCCCCGCAACTATGGCTACACCTTC. The chain employs TRBV5-1 and TRBJ1-2; a possible D gene is TRBD1 (6 bases). V shed 3 bases and J shed 2 bases, with 23 bases lying between them. This CDR3 has 18 amino acids. Per the germline V gene, CDR1 is SGHRS and CDR2 is YFSETQ.

The chain employs TRBV24-1 and TRBJ2-7; TRBD1 agrees at 9 bases. Trimming cost V 8 bases and J 4 bases; bases outside gene matches: 2. This CDR3 has 12 amino acids. The germline gives CDR1 KGHDR, CDR2 SFDVKD. CDR3 region: CATKQGAYEQYF. The CDR3 nucleotides read TGTGCCACCAAACAGGGGGCTTACGAGCAGTACTTC.

The V call is TRBV2, the J call TRBJ1-3; no clear D. Germline V lookup: CDR1 SNHLY, CDR2 FYNNEI. Trimming removed 1 base from V and 1 base from J, with 11 bases in between. The CDR3 loop spans 16 amino acids. The CDR3 region is CASSEGRPSSGNTIYF. The CDR3 nucleotides read TGTGCCAGCAGTGAAGGAAGGCCATCTTCTGGAAACACCATATATTTT.